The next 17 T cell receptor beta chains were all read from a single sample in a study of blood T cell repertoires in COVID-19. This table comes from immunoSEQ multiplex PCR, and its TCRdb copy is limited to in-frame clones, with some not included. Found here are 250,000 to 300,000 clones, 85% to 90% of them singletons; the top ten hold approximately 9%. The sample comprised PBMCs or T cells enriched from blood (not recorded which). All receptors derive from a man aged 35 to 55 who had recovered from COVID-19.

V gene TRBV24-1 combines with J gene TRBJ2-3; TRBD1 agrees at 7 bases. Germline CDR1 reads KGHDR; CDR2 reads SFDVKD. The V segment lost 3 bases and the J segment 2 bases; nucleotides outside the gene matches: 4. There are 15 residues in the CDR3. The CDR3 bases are TGTGCCACCAGTGATGAGGGACAGTACACAGATACGCAGTATTTT. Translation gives CATSDEGQYTDTQYF.

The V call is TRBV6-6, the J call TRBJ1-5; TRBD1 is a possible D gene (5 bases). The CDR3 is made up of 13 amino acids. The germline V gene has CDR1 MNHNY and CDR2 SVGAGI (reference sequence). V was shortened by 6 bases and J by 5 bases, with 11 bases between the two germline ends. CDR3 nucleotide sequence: TGTGCCAGCAGACCCGGACAACATCAGCCCCAGCATTTT. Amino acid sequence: CASRPGQHQPQHF.

The CDR3 DNA is TGCAGCGTTGAAGGCAGGCAGAACACTGAAGCTTTCTTT. Residues: CSVEGRQNTEAFF. The V call is TRBV29-1, the J call TRBJ1-1; no firm D call. The CDR3 is made up of 13 amino acids. Germline CDR1 is SQVTM and CDR2 is ANQGSEA. The germline V and J ends were trimmed by 1 base and 1 base, with 7 bases remaining between them.

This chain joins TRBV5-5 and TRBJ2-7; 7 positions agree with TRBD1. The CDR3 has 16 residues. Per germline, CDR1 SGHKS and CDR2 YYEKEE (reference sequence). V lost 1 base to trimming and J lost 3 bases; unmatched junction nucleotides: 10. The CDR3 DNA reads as TGTGCCAGCAGCTTGCAGCCTGACAGGGCCCTCTACGAGCAGTACTTC. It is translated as CASSLQPDRALYEQYF.

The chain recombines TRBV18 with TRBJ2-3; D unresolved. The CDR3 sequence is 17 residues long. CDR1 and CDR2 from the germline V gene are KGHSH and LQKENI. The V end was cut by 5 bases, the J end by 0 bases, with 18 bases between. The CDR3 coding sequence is TGTGCCAGCTCATCCAGCGAAGTTGGGTTTAGCACAGATACGCAGTATTTT. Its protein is CASSSSEVGFSTDTQYF.

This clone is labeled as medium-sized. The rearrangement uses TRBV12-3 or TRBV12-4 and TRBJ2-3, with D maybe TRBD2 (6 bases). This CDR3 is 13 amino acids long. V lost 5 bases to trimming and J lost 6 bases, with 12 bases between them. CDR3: CASSPPEGDTQYF. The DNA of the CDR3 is TGTGCCAGCAGTCCCCCGGAGGGGGATACGCAGTATTTT.

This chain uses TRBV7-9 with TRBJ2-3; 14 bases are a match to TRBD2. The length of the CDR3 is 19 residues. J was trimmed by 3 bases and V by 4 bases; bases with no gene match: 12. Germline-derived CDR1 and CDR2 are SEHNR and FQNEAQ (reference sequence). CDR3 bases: TGTGCCAGCAGCTCCCCGAGACTAGCGGGAGGGATCGGGACAGATACGCAGTATTTT. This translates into CASSSPRLAGGIGTDTQYF.

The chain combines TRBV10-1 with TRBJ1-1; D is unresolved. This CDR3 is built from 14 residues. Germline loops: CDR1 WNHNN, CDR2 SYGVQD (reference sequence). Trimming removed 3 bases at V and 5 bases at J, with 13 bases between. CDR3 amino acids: CASSDSTGGTEAFF. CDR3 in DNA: TGCGCCAGCAGTGACTCGACCGGAGGGACTGAAGCTTTCTTT.

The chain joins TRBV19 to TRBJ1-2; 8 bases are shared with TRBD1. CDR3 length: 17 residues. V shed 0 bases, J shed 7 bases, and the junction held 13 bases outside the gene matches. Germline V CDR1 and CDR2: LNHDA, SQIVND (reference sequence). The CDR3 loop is CASSIDHGQGEQGGYTF. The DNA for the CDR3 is TGTGCCAGTAGTATAGACCACGGACAGGGCGAGCAGGGTGGCTACACCTTC.

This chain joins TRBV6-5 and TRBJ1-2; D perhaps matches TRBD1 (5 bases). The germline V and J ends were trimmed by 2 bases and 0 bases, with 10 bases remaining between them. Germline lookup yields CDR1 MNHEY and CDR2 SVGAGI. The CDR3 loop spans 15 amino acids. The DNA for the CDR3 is TGTGCCAGCAGTTACACCGCAGGGACTAACTATGGCTACACCTTC. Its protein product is CASSYTAGTNYGYTF.

CDR3 loop: CASSNRDISYEQYF. As DNA, the CDR3 is TGTGCCAGTAGTAACCGGGACATATCCTACGAGCAGTACTTC. The V call is TRBV19, the J call TRBJ2-7; weak D call: TRBD1 (6 bases). V lost 4 bases, J lost 1 base, and 11 bases lay in between. Looked up from germline, CDR1 is LNHDA and CDR2 is SQIVND (reference sequence). This CDR3 region has 14 residues.

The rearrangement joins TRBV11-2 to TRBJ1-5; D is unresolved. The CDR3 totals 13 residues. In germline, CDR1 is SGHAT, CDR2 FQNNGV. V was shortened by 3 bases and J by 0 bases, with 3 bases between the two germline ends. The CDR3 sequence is CASSFSSNQPQHF. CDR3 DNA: TGTGCCAGCAGCTTCAGTAGCAATCAGCCCCAGCATTTT.

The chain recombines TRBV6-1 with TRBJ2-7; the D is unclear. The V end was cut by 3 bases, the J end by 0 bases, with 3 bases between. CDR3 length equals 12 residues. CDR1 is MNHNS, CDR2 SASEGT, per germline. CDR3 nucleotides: TGTGCCAGCAGTGATAGCTCCTACGAGCAGTACTTC. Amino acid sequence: CASSDSSYEQYF.

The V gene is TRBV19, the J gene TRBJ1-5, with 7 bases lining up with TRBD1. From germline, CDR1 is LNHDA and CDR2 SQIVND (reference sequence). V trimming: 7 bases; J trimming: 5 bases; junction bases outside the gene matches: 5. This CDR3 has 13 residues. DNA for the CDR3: TGTGCCAGTACCCCGACAGGGCATCAGCCCCAGCATTTT. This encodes CASTPTGHQPQHF.

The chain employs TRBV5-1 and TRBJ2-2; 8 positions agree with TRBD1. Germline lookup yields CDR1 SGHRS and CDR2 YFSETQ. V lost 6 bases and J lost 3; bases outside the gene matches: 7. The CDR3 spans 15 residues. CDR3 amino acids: CASNQGARDTGELFF. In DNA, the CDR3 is TGCGCCAGCAATCAGGGGGCGCGGGACACCGGGGAGCTGTTTTTT.

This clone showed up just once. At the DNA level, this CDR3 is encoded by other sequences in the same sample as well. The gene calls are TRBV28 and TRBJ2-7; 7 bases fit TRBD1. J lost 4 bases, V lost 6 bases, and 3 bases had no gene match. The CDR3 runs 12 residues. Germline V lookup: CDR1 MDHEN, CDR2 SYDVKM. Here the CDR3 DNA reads TGTGCCAGCAGCCTACAGGGGTACGAGCAGTACTTC. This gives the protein CASSLQGYEQYF.

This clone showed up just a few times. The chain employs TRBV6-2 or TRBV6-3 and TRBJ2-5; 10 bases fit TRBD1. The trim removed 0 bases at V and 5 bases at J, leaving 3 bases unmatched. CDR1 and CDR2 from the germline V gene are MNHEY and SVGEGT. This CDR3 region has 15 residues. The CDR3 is CASSYSTGGLETQYF. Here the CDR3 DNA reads TGTGCCAGCAGTTACTCGACAGGGGGCCTTGAGACCCAGTACTTC.